What follows are 9 T cell receptor beta chains derived from one specimen sequenced in a study of blood T cell repertoires in COVID-19. Using immunoSEQ multiplex PCR, the repertoire was profiled, and TCRdb retains in-frame clones only, with some absent. The sample contains around 360,000 clones, 87% of which appear only once. The specimen was PBMCs or T cells enriched from blood (not recorded which). The receptor set was obtained from a woman aged 25-40 years who had recovered from COVID-19.

The chain employs TRBV4-1 and TRBJ1-5; no reliable D call. This CDR3 spans 15 amino acids. The germline V and J ends were trimmed by 3 bases and 4 bases, with 13 bases remaining between them. Germline CDR1 and CDR2: MGHRA and YSYEKL. Written as DNA, the CDR3 is TGCGCCAGCAGCCATCCCGGACGGGGTAATCAGCCCCAGCATTTT. Translation gives CASSHPGRGNQPQHF.

This chain uses TRBV29-1 with TRBJ1-1, with 8 bases lining up with TRBD1. The CDR3 covers 15 residues. Germline-derived CDR1 and CDR2 are SQVTM and ANQGSEA. The J segment lost 2 bases and the V segment lost 5 bases, leaving 10 bases of the junction unmatched. The CDR3: CSVTDRDRRNTEAFF. For the CDR3, the DNA is TGCAGCGTTACCGACAGGGACAGGCGCAACACTGAAGCTTTCTTT.

In DNA, the CDR3 is TGTGCCAGCAGCTTGGGCCGGGGTTCCACTGAAGCTTTCTTT. Translating gives CASSLGRGSTEAFF. The chain has TRBV5-4 and TRBJ1-1; D remains unclear. The V gene lost 0 bases and the J gene lost 4 bases, with 10 bases spanning the gap. The germline V gene encodes CDR1 SGHNT and CDR2 YYREEE (reference sequence). The CDR3 consists of 14 residues. Variable domain in full (rest from reference TRBV5-4 and TRBJ1-1): ETGVTQSPTHLIKTRGQQVTLRCSSQSGHNTVSWYQQALGQGPQFIFQYYREEENGRGNFPPRFSGLQFPNYSSELNVNALELDDSALYLCASSLGRGSTEAFFGQGTRLTVV.

The CDR3 DNA sequence: TGTGCCAGCCGGGTCCCGAACACTGAAGCTTTCTTT. Its translation: CASRVPNTEAFF. The chain couples TRBV19 to TRBJ1-1, with unresolved D. Germline V lookup: CDR1 LNHDA, CDR2 SQIVND (reference sequence). The CDR3 has 12 amino acids. Trimming took off 9 bases at V and 1 base at J, with 9 bases between the two ends.

This chain connects TRBV18 to TRBJ2-5, with a weak D call TRBD2 (5 bases). V lost 3 bases to trimming and J lost 3 bases, with 8 bases between them. From germline, CDR1 is KGHSH and CDR2 LQKENI. CDR3 length equals 13 residues. The CDR3 protein is CASSPTREETQYF. DNA for the CDR3: TGTGCCAGCTCACCTACTAGAGAAGAGACCCAGTACTTC.

This chain joins TRBV7-2 and TRBJ1-4; 8 positions agree with TRBD1. J was trimmed by 5 bases and V by 3 bases; bases with no gene match: 5. The germline gives CDR1 SGHTA, CDR2 FQGNSA. The CDR3 runs 15 residues. The CDR3 reads CASSFQGAENEKLFF. CDR3 nucleotides: TGTGCCAGCAGCTTCCAGGGGGCGGAAAATGAAAAACTGTTTTTT.

The V and J genes are TRBV21-1 and TRBJ2-7; whether TRBD2, the table's D call, matches the DNA was not checked. TRBV21-1 is flagged as a pseudogene. The CDR3 is 16 residues long. CDR3 DNA: TGTGCCAGCAGTGCCGGGAGGCAGGCTAGCTCCTACGAGCAGTACTTC. Protein: CASSAGRQASSYEQYF.

V gene TRBV7-6 combines with J gene TRBJ2-7; TRBD1 matches 10 bases. Germline V gives CDR1 SGHVS, CDR2 FNYEAQ. The ends lost 6 bases at V and 5 bases at J; junction bases unmatched: 7. The length of the CDR3 is 14 residues. The CDR3 DNA sequence: TGTGCCAGCAGGTCCGGGACAGGGGACAACGAGCAGTACTTC. Translated: CASRSGTGDNEQYF.

The rearrangement uses TRBV5-6 and TRBJ2-6; D possibly corresponds to TRBD1 (6 bases). In germline, CDR1 is SGHDT, CDR2 YYEEEE. The CDR3 consists of 17 residues. V was shortened by 3 bases and J by 0 bases, with 13 bases between the two germline ends. CDR3 in amino acids: CASSSGTGRSGANVLTF. DNA for the CDR3: TGTGCCAGCAGCTCCGGAACAGGGCGCTCTGGGGCCAACGTCCTGACTTTC.